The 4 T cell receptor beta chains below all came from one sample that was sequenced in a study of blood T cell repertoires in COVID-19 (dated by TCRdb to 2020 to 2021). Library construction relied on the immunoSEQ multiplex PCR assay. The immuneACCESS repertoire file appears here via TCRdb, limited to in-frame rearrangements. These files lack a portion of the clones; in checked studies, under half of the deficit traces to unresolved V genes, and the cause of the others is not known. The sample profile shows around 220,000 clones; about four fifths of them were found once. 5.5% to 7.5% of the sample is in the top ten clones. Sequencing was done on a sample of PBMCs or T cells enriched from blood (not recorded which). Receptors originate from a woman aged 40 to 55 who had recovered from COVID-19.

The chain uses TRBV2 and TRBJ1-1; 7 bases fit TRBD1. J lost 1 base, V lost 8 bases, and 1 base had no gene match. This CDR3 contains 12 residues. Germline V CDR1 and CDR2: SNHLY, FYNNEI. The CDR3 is CASHRGNTEAFF. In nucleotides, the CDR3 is TGTGCCAGCCACAGGGGGAACACTGAAGCTTTCTTT.

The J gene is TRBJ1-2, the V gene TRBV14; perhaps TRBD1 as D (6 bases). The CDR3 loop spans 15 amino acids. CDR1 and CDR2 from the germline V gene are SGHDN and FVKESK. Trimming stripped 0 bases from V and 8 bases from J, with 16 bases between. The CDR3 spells CASSQDLRGAQGYTF. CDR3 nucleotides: TGTGCCAGCAGCCAAGATCTTCGGGGGGCTCAGGGCTACACCTTC.

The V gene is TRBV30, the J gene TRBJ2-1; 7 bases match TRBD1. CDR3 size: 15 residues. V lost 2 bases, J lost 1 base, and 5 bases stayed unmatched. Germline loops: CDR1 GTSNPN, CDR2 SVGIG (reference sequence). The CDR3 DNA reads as TGTGCCTGGAGTCCGGGACAGAGATCCTACAATGAGCAGTTCTTC. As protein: CAWSPGQRSYNEQFF.

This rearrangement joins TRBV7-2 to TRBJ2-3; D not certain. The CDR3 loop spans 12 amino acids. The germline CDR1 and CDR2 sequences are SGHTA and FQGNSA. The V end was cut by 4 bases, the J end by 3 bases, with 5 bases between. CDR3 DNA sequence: TGTGCCAGCAGCTATACAACAGATACGCAGTATTTT. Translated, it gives CASSYTTDTQYF.